Below are 2 T cell receptor beta chains sequenced from a single sample in a study of the immune and genomic landscape of osteosarcoma. Sequencing used immunoSEQ multiplex PCR; TCRdb keeps in-frame clones, though not all of them. The sample includes some 4,400 clones, around 71% seen only once; the top ten take about 15%. Osteosarcoma specimens were post-treatment primary, local recurrence and metastasis tumors from poor-prognosis patients. Sequencing was performed on osteosarcoma tumor tissue from the femur. These TCRs come from a human donor with osteosarcoma.

This chain uses TRBV29-1 with TRBJ2-3, with 10 bases lining up with TRBD2. With 6 bases clipped from V and 4 bases from J, the junction kept 7 bases outside the gene matches. Germline values: CDR1 SQVTM, CDR2 ANQGSEA. The CDR3 contains 14 residues. DNA for the CDR3: TGCAGCGTAGAGACTAGCGGGCGGGCAGATACGCAGTATTTT. It translates to CSVETSGRADTQYF.

The sample holds a few counts of this clone. The chain links TRBV6-4 to TRBJ2-1; 11 nucleotides agree with TRBD2. Trimming took 5 bases from V and 8 from J; bases not matched to a gene: 8. Per the germline V gene, CDR1 is MRHNA and CDR2 is SNTAGT. There are 15 residues in the CDR3. In DNA form, the CDR3 reads TGTGCCAGCAGTCCCCTAGCGGGAGGAAGTGATGAGCAGTTCTTC. It specifies CASSPLAGGSDEQFF.